These 22 T cell receptor beta chains were all obtained from the same sample, sequenced in a study of control samples from healthy donors and cancer patients. Only in-frame clones appear in the TCRdb table, and some are missing; sequencing was by immunoSEQ multiplex PCR. The repertoire holds 90,000 to 100,000 clones, about 79% seen once, with roughly a tenth in the top ten. Sequencing used blood. Source of these receptors: a woman aged 25 to 39 in good health.

The V and J genes are TRBV19 and TRBJ1-6; D gene ambiguous. CDR1 LNHDA and CDR2 SQIVND come from the germline V gene (reference sequence). CDR3 length: 14 residues. Trimming removed 0 bases at V and 7 bases at J, with 7 bases between. As DNA, the CDR3 is TGTGCCAGTAGTATAGAGGGATTAAATTCACCCCTCCACTTT. This codes for CASSIEGLNSPLHF.

CDR3 loop: CASSQEIFTGELFF. CDR3 nucleotides: TGTGCCAGCAGCCAAGAGATTTTTACCGGGGAGCTGTTTTTT. The V gene is TRBV7-2, the J gene TRBJ2-2; D is undetermined. The CDR3 is 14 amino acids. The germline V gene encodes CDR1 SGHTA and CDR2 FQGNSA. V lost 5 bases to trimming and J lost 5 bases, with 12 bases between them.

The chain recombines TRBV6-2 or TRBV6-3 with TRBJ2-3, with D maybe TRBD2 (6 bases). The CDR3 totals 16 residues. Trimming cost V 5 bases and J 1 base, with 16 bases left between them. In germline, CDR1 is MNHEY, CDR2 SVGEGT. In DNA form, the CDR3 reads TGTGCCAGCAGTCCGGGATACAGGAGGGGCACAGATACGCAGTATTTT. Protein: CASSPGYRRGTDTQYF.

This rearrangement joins TRBV18 to TRBJ1-6; D is perhaps TRBD1 (5 bases). Germline V gene data show CDR1 as KGHSH and CDR2 as LQKENI. V lost 6 bases, J lost 7 bases, and 13 bases lay in between. The CDR3 is made up of 14 amino acids. The CDR3 coding sequence is TGTGCCAGCTCGAAGGGAGGGGAAAATTCACCCCTCCACTTT. Protein sequence: CASSKGGENSPLHF. Full variable domain (rest looked up from reference TRBV18 and TRBJ1-6): NAGVMQNPRHLVRRRGQEARLRCSPMKGHSHVYWYRQLPEEGLKFMVYLQKENIIDESGMPKERFSAEFPKEGPSILRIQQVVRGDSAAYFCASSKGGENSPLHFGNGTRLTVT.

The chain links TRBV6-5 to TRBJ2-3, with 8 bases fitting TRBD2. The CDR3 totals 15 residues. CDR1 and CDR2 (germline): MNHEY, SVGAGI. The ends lost 7 bases at V and 2 bases at J; junction bases unmatched: 8. The DNA for the CDR3 is TGTGCCAGCACCAAAGCGGGGGTTTACACAGATACGCAGTATTTT. As protein: CASTKAGVYTDTQYF.

V and J are TRBV5-4 and TRBJ1-1; the D is unclear. Germline lookup yields CDR1 SGHNT and CDR2 YYREEE (reference sequence). CDR3 length: 14 residues. The V end lost 0 bases, the J end lost 0 bases, and 6 bases lay between the germline ends. Written as DNA, the CDR3 is TGTGCCAGCAGCTTGGCCGGGATGAACACTGAAGCTTTCTTT. Translation gives CASSLAGMNTEAFF.

The gene calls are TRBV19 and TRBJ2-1; TRBD2 aligns across 11 bases. V was pared by 6 bases and J by 4 bases, with 5 bases of the junction left unmatched. Germline lookup yields CDR1 LNHDA and CDR2 SQIVND (reference sequence). The CDR3 runs to 15 residues. The CDR3 here is CASRKGTSGYNEQFF. The CDR3 DNA is TGTGCCAGTAGAAAGGGGACTAGCGGATACAATGAGCAGTTCTTC.

The chain employs TRBV3-1 (or the pseudogene TRBV3-2) and TRBJ1-2, with a tentative D call TRBD1 (5 bases). CDR1 and CDR2 from the germline V gene are LGHDT and YNNKEL (reference sequence). Trimming shortened V by 2 bases and J by 7 bases, and 14 bases separated the two germline ends. There are 14 residues in the CDR3. DNA for the CDR3: TGTGCCAGCAGCCAACATGGTTTCGGGGGTGGCTACACCTTC. Translating gives CASSQHGFGGGYTF.

This clone was observed a handful of times. The rearrangement joins TRBV30 to TRBJ1-5, with 9 positions matching TRBD1. Germline V gives CDR1 GTSNPN, CDR2 SVGIG (reference sequence). This CDR3 has 15 amino acids. Trimming at V came to 3 bases and at J to 5 bases, leaving 8 bases not matched to a gene. CDR3 residues: CAWSGSGQGDQPQHF. In DNA form, the CDR3 reads TGTGCCTGGAGCGGATCGGGACAGGGTGATCAGCCCCAGCATTTT.

V usage is TRBV12-3 or TRBV12-4 and J usage is TRBJ2-7, with 7 bases identical to TRBD1. This CDR3 is built from 13 residues. Germline trimming cut 6 bases from V and 6 bases from J; bases unmatched to any gene: 8. Here the CDR3 reads CASSPRDRTEQYF. CDR3 sequence (DNA): TGTGCCAGCAGCCCCCGGGACAGAACCGAGCAGTACTTC.

In the case of this clone: This specimen includes other DNA sequences encoding the same CDR3. The V and J genes are TRBV12-3 or TRBV12-4 and TRBJ2-3; weak D call: TRBD1 (6 bases). The CDR3 extends over 12 amino acids. Trimming cost V 5 bases and J 4 bases, with 7 bases left between them. CDR3: CASSPGADTQYF. The CDR3 coding sequence is TGTGCCAGCAGTCCAGGGGCAGATACGCAGTATTTT.

V and J are TRBV12-5 and TRBJ2-2, with D possibly TRBD2 on 6 matching bases. The germline V gene has CDR1 LGHNT and CDR2 FRNRAP. V dropped 3 bases and J dropped 5 bases, with 7 bases sitting between them. This CDR3 has 13 amino acids. CDR3 coding DNA: TGTGCTAGTGGTTTAGCGGGTACCGGGGAGCTGTTTTTT. It codes for CASGLAGTGELFF.

The chain recombines TRBV10-2 with TRBJ1-1; 8 bases align to TRBD1. CDR1 is WSHSY, CDR2 SAAADI, per germline. The length of the CDR3 is 14 residues. The V gene end was trimmed by 7 bases and the J gene end by 5 bases; junction bases not matched to a gene: 9. The CDR3 coding sequence is TGCGCCAGCATTCCCACAGGGGGTCGTACTGAAGCTTTCTTT. Translation gives CASIPTGGRTEAFF.

This clone appeared a few times. This chain uses TRBV6-5 with TRBJ1-5; D call uncertain. The length of the CDR3 is 12 residues. Looked up from germline, CDR1 is MNHEY and CDR2 is SVGAGI. Trimming stripped 5 bases from V and 8 bases from J, with 10 bases between. CDR3 in amino acids: CASSMGREPQHF. In nucleotides, the CDR3 is TGTGCCAGCAGTATGGGGAGGGAGCCCCAGCATTTT.

The V call is TRBV5-4, the J call TRBJ1-3; a weak D match, TRBD1 (5 bases). V lost 0 bases and J 1 base, leaving 14 bases between the germline ends. The CDR3 extends over 17 amino acids. In germline, CDR1 is SGHNT, CDR2 YYREEE (reference sequence). The chain's CDR3 is CASSLDRSKGSGNTIYF. For the CDR3, the DNA is TGTGCCAGCAGCTTGGACAGGTCAAAAGGTTCTGGAAACACCATATATTTT.

This chain links TRBV5-1 with TRBJ2-5; no reliable D call. Germline CDR1 SGHRS, CDR2 YFSETQ. This CDR3 is built from 12 residues. Trimming shortened V by 0 bases and J by 5 bases, and 5 bases separated the two germline ends. CDR3 loop: CASSLAWETQYF. The DNA of the CDR3 is TGCGCCAGCAGCTTGGCCTGGGAGACCCAGTACTTC.

This clone was detected only a few times. The CDR3 sequence: CASSPLNYGYTF. The CDR3 DNA is TGCGCCAGCAGCCCACTTAACTATGGCTACACCTTC. This chain links TRBV5-1 with TRBJ1-2; D is ambiguous. V lost 4 bases to trimming and J lost 1 base, with 5 bases between them. CDR3 length equals 12 residues. In germline, CDR1 is SGHRS, CDR2 YFSETQ.

The rearrangement uses TRBV2 and TRBJ2-7; perhaps TRBD1 as D (6 bases). The CDR3 runs to 13 residues. CDR1 and CDR2 (germline): SNHLY, FYNNEI. V was pared by 6 bases and J by 7 bases, with 16 bases between. The CDR3 coding sequence is TGTGCCAGCAGCACAACAGGGTTCAGGGAGCAGTACTTC. It encodes CASSTTGFREQYF. Filled out from reference TRBV2 and TRBJ2-7, the complete variable domain reads EPEVTQTPSHQVTQMGQEVILRCVPISNHLYFYWYRQILGQKVEFLVSFYNNEISEKSEIFDDQFSVERPDGSNFTLKIRSTKLEDSAMYFCASSTTGFREQYFGPGTRLTVT.

The chain is built from TRBV6-1 and TRBJ2-7, with D tentatively TRBD1 (6 bases). The length of the CDR3 is 16 residues. Germline loops: CDR1 MNHNS, CDR2 SASEGT. Trimming stripped 2 bases from V and 5 bases from J, with 19 bases between. The CDR3 region has the DNA TGTGCCAGCAGTGAATGGGTTGGGCAGGGGAGCCACGAGCAGTACTTC. It yields the protein CASSEWVGQGSHEQYF.

This clone came up once. The genes are TRBV5-6 and TRBJ1-5, with D unresolved. The germline CDR1 and CDR2 sequences are SGHDT and YYEEEE. The CDR3 length is 17 residues. V was shortened by 4 bases and J by 0 bases, with 17 bases between the two germline ends. CDR3 sequence (DNA): TGTGCCAGCAGCCTGAGAGGTAACAGAGCTAGCAATCAGCCCCAGCATTTT. The encoded protein is CASSLRGNRASNQPQHF.

V is TRBV19 and J is TRBJ2-3; D tentatively fits TRBD1 or TRBD2 (6 bases each). Germline CDR1 and CDR2: LNHDA and SQIVND (reference sequence). Trimming left V 0 bases short and J 9 bases short, with 22 bases between. This CDR3 has 17 residues. CDR3 bases: TGTGCCAGTAGTATAGAGCGGAGAAGGGGGGCGAGCGAGACGCAGTATTTT. Residues: CASSIERRRGASETQYF.

The V call is TRBV7-9, the J call TRBJ2-4; TRBD2 agrees at 10 bases. The V gene end was trimmed by 5 bases and the J gene end by 0 bases; junction bases not matched to a gene: 7. The CDR3 totals 17 residues. Germline V gene sequence: CDR1 SEHNR, CDR2 FQNEAQ (reference sequence). The CDR3 loop reads CASSPSGGPLAKNIQYF. In DNA, the CDR3 is TGTGCCAGCAGCCCTAGCGGGGGTCCCTTAGCCAAAAACATTCAGTACTTC.